This T cell receptor beta chain stems from a study of post-analysis software for immune sequencing data. There are a few counts of this clonotype. What it binds is not known. V shed 2 bases and J 1 base; nucleotides not matched to a gene: 8. The CDR3 is 19 amino acids. In germline, CDR1 is SGHTA, CDR2 FQGTGA. Findings of the study overall: Relative to controls, patients had 5 or 6 TRBV segments at higher frequency, with TRBV5-6, TRBV5-1 and TRBV20-1 among these. Controls significantly exceeded multiple sclerosis patients in normalized Chao1 diversity. Samples from one preparation batch, clustered by F measure, grouped strongly together.

Built from TCR beta cDNA, the libraries had unique molecular identifiers in them. Input populations of roughly 0.85 to 11 million T cells gave rise to some 500,000 cDNA molecules. TCRdb processed the PCR reads anew with MiXCR; each CDR3 protein has one entry. Here the sample spans approximately 440,000 distinct CDR3 sequences, over 35% being singletons. This rearrangement joins TRBV7-3 to TRBJ2-3; TRBD2 matches at 14 bases. Material for sequencing was blood. The source is a girl aged 10 to 17 with multiple sclerosis. The CDR3 region is CASSLSAGLAGVRTDTQYF. The CDR3 region has the DNA TGTGCCAGCAGCTTATCAGCGGGACTAGCGGGAGTCCGCACAGATACGCAGTATTTT. Full variable domain (missing parts from reference TRBV7-3 and TRBJ2-3): GAGVSQTPSNKVTEKGKYVELRCDPISGHTALYWYRQSLGQGPEFLIYFQGTGAADDSGLPNDRFFAVRPEGSVSTLKIQRTERGDSAVYLCASSLSAGLAGVRTDTQYFGPGTRLTVL.